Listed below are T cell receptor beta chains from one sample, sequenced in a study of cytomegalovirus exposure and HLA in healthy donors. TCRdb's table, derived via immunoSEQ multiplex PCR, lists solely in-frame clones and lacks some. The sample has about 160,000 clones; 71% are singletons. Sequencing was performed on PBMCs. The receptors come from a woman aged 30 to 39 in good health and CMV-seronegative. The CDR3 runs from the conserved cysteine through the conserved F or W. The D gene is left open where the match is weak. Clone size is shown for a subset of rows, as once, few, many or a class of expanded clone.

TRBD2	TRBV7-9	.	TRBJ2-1	CASSSLTSGNNEQFF	TGTGCCAGCAGCTCGCTCACTAGCGGGAACAATGAGCAGTTCTTC
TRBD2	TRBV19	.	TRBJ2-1	CASSWTSGGQGEQFF	TGTGCCAGTAGTTGGACTAGCGGGGGGCAGGGGGAGCAGTTCTTC
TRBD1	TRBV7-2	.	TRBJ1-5	CASSLLGQGGQPQHF	TGTGCCAGCAGCTTATTAGGACAGGGAGGTCAGCCCCAGCATTTT
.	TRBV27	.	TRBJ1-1	CASGMRQANTEAFF	TGTGCCAGCGGTATGAGACAGGCCAACACTGAAGCTTTCTTT
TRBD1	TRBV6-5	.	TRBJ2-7	CASSTQGGGFYEQYF	TGTGCCAGCAGTACCCAAGGGGGCGGGTTCTACGAGCAGTACTTC
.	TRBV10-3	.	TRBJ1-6	CAISAGQSNSPLHF	TGTGCCATCAGTGCGGGACAAAGCAATTCACCCCTCCACTTT
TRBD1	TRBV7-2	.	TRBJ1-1	CASSLTRQGIAFF	TGTGCCAGCAGCTTAACGAGACAGGGTATAGCTTTCTTT
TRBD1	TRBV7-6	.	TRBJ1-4	CASSLGQLNEKLFF	TGTGCCAGCAGCTTGGGACAGCTTAATGAAAAACTGTTTTTT
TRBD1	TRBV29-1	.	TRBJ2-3	CSVEVGQGGADTQYF	TGCAGCGTTGAGGTAGGACAGGGAGGCGCAGATACGCAGTATTTT
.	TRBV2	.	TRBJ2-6	CASTEYSGANVLTF	TGTGCCAGCACTGAGTACTCTGGGGCCAACGTCCTGACTTTC
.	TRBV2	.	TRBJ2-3	CASIRSPTDTQYF	TGTGCCAGCATTAGATCGCCCACAGATACGCAGTATTTT
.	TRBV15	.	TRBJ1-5	CATSREHVGAAQPQHF	TGTGCCACCAGCAGAGAACATGTGGGGGCGGCTCAGCCCCAGCATTTT
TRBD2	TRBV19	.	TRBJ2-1	CASALAGIYNEQFF	TGTGCCAGTGCCTTAGCGGGAATCTACAATGAGCAGTTCTTC
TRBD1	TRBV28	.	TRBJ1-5	CASSYGTGDNQPQHF	TGTGCCAGCAGTTATGGGACAGGGGACAATCAGCCCCAGCATTTT
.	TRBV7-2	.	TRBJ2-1	CASSGRASNEQFF	TGTGCCAGCAGCGGCAGGGCCAGCAATGAGCAGTTCTTC
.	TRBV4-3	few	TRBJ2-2	CASSQAGNTGELFF	TGCGCCAGCAGCCAAGCAGGGAACACCGGGGAGCTGTTTTTT
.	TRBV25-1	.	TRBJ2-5	CATGTDLETQYF	TGTGCAACAGGTACTGATCTAGAGACCCAGTACTTC
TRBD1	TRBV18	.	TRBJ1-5	CASSPTDRDSNQPQHF	TGTGCCAGCTCACCAACGGACAGGGACAGCAATCAGCCCCAGCATTTT
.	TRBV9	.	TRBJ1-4	CASSAFRGRNEKLFF	TGTGCCAGCAGCGCTTTCAGGGGACGTAATGAAAAACTGTTTTTT
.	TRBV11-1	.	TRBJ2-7	CASSLDGDEQYF	TGTGCCAGCAGCTTAGACGGGGACGAGCAGTACTTC
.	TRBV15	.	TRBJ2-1	CATSSLVEQFF	TGTGCCACCAGCTCCCTAGTCGAGCAGTTCTTC
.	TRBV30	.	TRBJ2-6	CAWGTFGANVLTF	.
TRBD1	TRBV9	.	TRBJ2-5	CASSLNPYPDRVETQYF	TGTGCCAGCAGCCTTAACCCTTACCCCGACAGGGTAGAGACCCAGTACTTC
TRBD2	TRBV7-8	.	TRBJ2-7	CASSSGGLAGFNSYEQYF	TGTGCCAGCAGCTCAGGGGGACTAGCGGGATTCAACTCCTACGAGCAGTACTTC
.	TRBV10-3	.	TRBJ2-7	CASRDLGTYEQYF	TGTGCCAGCCGGGATCTAGGCACCTACGAGCAGTACTTC
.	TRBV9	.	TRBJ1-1	CASSLLVQGNTEAFF	TGTGCCAGCAGCTTGTTGGTTCAGGGGAACACTGAAGCTTTCTTT
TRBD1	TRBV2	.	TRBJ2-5	CASINRGETQYF	TGTGCCAGCATCAACAGGGGTGAGACCCAGTACTTC
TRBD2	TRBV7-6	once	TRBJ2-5	CASSLRGDGTQETQYF	TGTGCCAGCAGCTTACGGGGGGACGGAACACAAGAGACCCAGTACTTC
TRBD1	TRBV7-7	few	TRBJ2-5	CASSLRGQFQETQYF	TGTGCTAGCAGCTTAAGGGGACAGTTTCAAGAGACCCAGTACTTC
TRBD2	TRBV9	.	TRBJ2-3	CASSPRGLALTDTQYF	TGTGCCAGCAGCCCACGGGGACTAGCTCTCACAGATACGCAGTATTTT
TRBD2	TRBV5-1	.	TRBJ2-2	CASSLGGGAITGELFF	TGCGCCAGCAGCTTGGGCGGGGGGGCGATCACCGGGGAGCTGTTTTTT
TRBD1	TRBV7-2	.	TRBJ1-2	CASSGWDSLNYGYTF	TGTGCCAGCAGCGGATGGGACAGTCTTAACTATGGCTACACCTTC
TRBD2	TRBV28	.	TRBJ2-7	CASSLPSGAREEQYF	TGTGCCAGCAGTTTGCCTAGCGGGGCCAGGGAGGAGCAGTACTTC
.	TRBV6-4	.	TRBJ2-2	CASSPDRLNTGELFF	TGTGCCAGCAGCCCAGACAGATTAAACACCGGGGAGCTGTTTTTT
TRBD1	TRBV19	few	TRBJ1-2	CASSIGAGQGSGYTF	TGTGCCAGTAGTATTGGAGCGGGACAGGGTTCCGGCTACACCTTC
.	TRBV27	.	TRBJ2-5	CASSFLIRETQYF	TGTGCCAGCAGTTTCCTCATCCGGGAGACCCAGTACTTC
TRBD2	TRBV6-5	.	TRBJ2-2	CASTPNRVTPGRVFF	TGTGCCAGCACCCCGAATCGAGTTACTCCGGGGAGGGTGTTTTTT
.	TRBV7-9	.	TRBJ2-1	CASSLGGFPYNEQFF	TGTGCCAGCAGCCTCGGGGGTTTTCCCTACAATGAGCAGTTCTTC
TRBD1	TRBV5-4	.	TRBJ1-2	CASSFGGGSGYGYTF	TGTGCCAGCAGCTTCGGAGGGGGCTCGGGCTATGGCTACACCTTC
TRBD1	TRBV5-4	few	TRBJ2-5	CASSLGSGGETQYF	TGTGCCAGCAGCTTGGGCTCAGGGGGCGAGACCCAGTACTTC
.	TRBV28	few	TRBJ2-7	CASSPLPIVAAVSFEQYF	TGTGCCAGCAGTCCCCTCCCAATCGTGGCGGCCGTGTCCTTCGAGCAGTACTTC
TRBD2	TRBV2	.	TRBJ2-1	CASRNTGTSGGGEQFF	TGTGCCAGCAGGAACACCGGGACTAGCGGGGGGGGTGAGCAGTTCTTC
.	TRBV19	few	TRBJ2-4	CASSSRVRDIQYF	TGTGCCAGTAGTTCGAGGGTGAGAGACATTCAGTACTTC
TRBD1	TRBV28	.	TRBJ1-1	CASRSTGDLLEAFF	TGTGCCAGCAGGTCGACAGGGGACCTTCTTGAAGCTTTCTTT
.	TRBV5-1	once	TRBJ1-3	CASSLGESGNTIYF	TGCGCCAGCAGCTTGGGCGAGTCTGGAAACACCATATATTTT
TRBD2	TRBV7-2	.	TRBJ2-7	CASSWRGDEQYF	TGTGCCAGCAGCTGGCGGGGGGACGAGCAGTACTTC
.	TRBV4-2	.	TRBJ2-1	CASSQEWGGLFHEQFF	TGTGCCAGCAGCCAAGAATGGGGGGGCTTATTTCATGAGCAGTTCTTC
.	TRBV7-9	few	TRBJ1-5	CASSLAGGKQPQHF	TGTGCCAGCAGCTTAGCTGGGGGGAAACAGCCCCAGCATTTT
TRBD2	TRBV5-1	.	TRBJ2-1	CASSLSGAYNEQFF	TGCGCCAGCAGCTTAAGCGGGGCCTACAATGAGCAGTTCTTC
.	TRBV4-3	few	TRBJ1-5	CASSQDTRQPQHF	TGCGCCAGCAGCCAAGATACCAGACAGCCCCAGCATTTT